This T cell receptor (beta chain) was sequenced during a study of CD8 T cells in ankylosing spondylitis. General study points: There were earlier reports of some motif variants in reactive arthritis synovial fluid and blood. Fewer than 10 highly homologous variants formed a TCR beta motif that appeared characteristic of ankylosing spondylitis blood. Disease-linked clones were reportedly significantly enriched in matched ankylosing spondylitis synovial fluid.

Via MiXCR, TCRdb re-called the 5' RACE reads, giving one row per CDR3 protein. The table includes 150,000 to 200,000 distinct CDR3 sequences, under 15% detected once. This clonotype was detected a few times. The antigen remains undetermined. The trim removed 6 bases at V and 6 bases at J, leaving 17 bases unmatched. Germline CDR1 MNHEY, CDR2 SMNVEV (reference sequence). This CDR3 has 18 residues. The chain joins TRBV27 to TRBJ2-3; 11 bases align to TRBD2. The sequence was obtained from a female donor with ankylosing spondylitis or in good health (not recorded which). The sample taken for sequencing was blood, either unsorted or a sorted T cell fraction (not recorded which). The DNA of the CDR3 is TGTGCCAGCAGAGAACAGTCTCTAGCGGGAGGCCGGGGGGATACGCAGTATTTT. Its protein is CASREQSLAGGRGDTQYF.